Within the sample, the clone carrying this T cell receptor gamma chain is medium-sized (0.01 to 0.1%). The limits of the CDR3 on the DNA are not certain, so only TCRdb's listed CDR3 is given. TCRdb re-called the RT-PCR reads with CATT. The table includes 700 to 950 gamma-chain clones, roughly 10% detected once. This specimen comes from a study of gammadelta T cells in human blood. The CDR3 comprises 30 residues, both ends counted. The V gene is listed as TRGV5P; no J gene was called. TRGV5P is assigned pseudogene status. This TCR was sampled from a human donor. The sequencing sample was made of non-Vgamma9Vdelta2 gamma-delta T cells from infant blood. CDR3 sequence reads: CATWGLIIRNSLAVEQHLLSQVSIGRIQHF.